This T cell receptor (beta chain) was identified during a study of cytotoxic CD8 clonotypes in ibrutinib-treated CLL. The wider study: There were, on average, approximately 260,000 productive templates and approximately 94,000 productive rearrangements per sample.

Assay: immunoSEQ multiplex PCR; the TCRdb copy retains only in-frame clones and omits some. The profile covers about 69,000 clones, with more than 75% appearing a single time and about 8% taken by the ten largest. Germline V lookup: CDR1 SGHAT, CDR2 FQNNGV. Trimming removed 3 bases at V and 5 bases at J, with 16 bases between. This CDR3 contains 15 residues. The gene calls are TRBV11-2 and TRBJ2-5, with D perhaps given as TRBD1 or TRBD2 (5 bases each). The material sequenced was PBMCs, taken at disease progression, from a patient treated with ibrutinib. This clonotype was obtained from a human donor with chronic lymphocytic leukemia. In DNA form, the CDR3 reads TGTGCCAGCAGCTTCCGGGACCAGGGACGTGAGACCCAGTACTTC. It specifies CASSFRDQGRETQYF.